These T cell receptor beta chains were read from a single sample in a study of blood T cell repertoires in COVID-19. Clones were read by immunoSEQ multiplex PCR, and TCRdb kept only the in-frame ones, dropping some. The table includes under 300,000 clones, roughly 89% detected once. The sequencing sample was made of peripheral blood. Source of these receptors: a man between 50 and 59 years old with acute or convalescent COVID-19. The CDR3 runs from the conserved cysteine through the conserved F or W. The D gene is left open where the match is weak.

TRBD1	TRBJ2-2	TRBV27	TGTGCCAGCAGTTTATACGGGACAGGGGACACCGGGGAGCTGTTTTTT	CASSLYGTGDTGELFF
NA	TRBJ1-2	TRBV4-2	TGTGCCAGCAGCCAAGAGGACCCTGGGGGCCATGGCTACACCTTC	CASSQEDPGGHGYTF
TRBD1	TRBJ2-7	TRBV5-4	TGTGCCAGCAGCCCCCGACAGGGGACCTACGAGCAGTACTTC	CASSPRQGTYEQYF
NA	TRBJ1-6	TRBV27	TGTGCCAGCAGTCCACGGGTAGATTCACCCCTCCACTTT	CASSPRVDSPLHF
NA	TRBJ2-3	TRBV3-1/TRBV3-2	TGTGCCAGCAGCCAAGGGGCGGGAACTACGCAGTATTTT	CASSQGAGTTQYF
TRBD1	TRBJ1-6	TRBV9	TGTGCCAGCAGCCCCGACAGGGGGTGGTTTCGTTCACCCCTCCACTTT	CASSPDRGWFRSPLHF
NA	TRBJ2-1	TRBV7-9	TGTGCCAGCAGCTCGTGGAGGGGGCCCCACAATGAGCAGTTCTTC	CASSSWRGPHNEQFF
TRBD2	TRBJ2-7	TRBV12-3/TRBV12-4	TGTGCCAGCAGCATCGGGGGGGAAGAGTACTTC	CASSIGGEEYF
TRBD1	TRBJ1-4	TRBV9	TGTGCCAGCAGCGTAGAACAGGGGGGCGAAAAACTGTTTTTT	CASSVEQGGEKLFF
NA	TRBJ2-1	TRBV7-9	TGTGCCAGCAGCCTGATGGCCAATGAGCAGTTCTTC	CASSLMANEQFF
TRBD1	TRBJ2-3	TRBV28	TGTGCCAGCAGGGAGGGACAGGGAGCAGATACGCAGTATTTT	CASREGQGADTQYF
NA	TRBJ2-2	TRBV24-1	TGTGCCACCAGTGATTTTGCAGGAACCGGGGAGCTGTTTTTT	CATSDFAGTGELFF
NA	TRBJ1-6	TRBV27	TGTGCCAGCAGGCGAAGGAGCTCCTATAATTCACCCCTCCACTTT	CASRRRSSYNSPLHF
TRBD2	TRBJ2-1	TRBV7-8	TGTGCCAGCAGCCCCAGCGGGGAGAGGGATGAGCAGTTCTTC	CASSPSGERDEQFF
TRBD2	TRBJ2-3	TRBV27	TGTGCCAGCAGTTTAGGACTAGCACCGCAGTATTTT	CASSLGLAPQYF
NA	TRBJ1-1	TRBV14	TGTGCCAGCAGCCTTCAGGGGATTGAAGCTTTCTTT	CASSLQGIEAFF
NA	TRBJ1-4	TRBV12-1	TGTGCCAGCAGCCTAGGACATGGTGTTTCAACTAATGAAAAACTGTTTTTT	CASSLGHGVSTNEKLFF
NA	TRBJ1-2	TRBV27	TGTGCCAGCAGTTGGACGGATGGGGGGAACTATGGCTACACCTTC	CASSWTDGGNYGYTF
NA	TRBJ2-2	TRBV27	TGTGCCAGCAGTTTAAGGGGCTCCACCACCGGGGAGCTGTTTTTT	CASSLRGSTTGELFF
NA	TRBJ2-7	TRBV27	TGTGCCAGCAGTTTAGTGGCAGGGGCCACCTACGAGCAGTACTTC	CASSLVAGATYEQYF
TRBD2	TRBJ2-1	TRBV19	TGTGCCAGTAGTATATTAAGCGGGGGGGCCAATGAGCAGTTCTTC	CASSILSGGANEQFF
TRBD1	TRBJ1-2	TRBV9	TGTGCCAGCAGCCATTGGGACAGCACTAACTATGGCTACACCTTC	CASSHWDSTNYGYTF
NA	TRBJ2-7	TRBV5-4	TGTGCCAGCAGCTTGGCTGGACAGTCCTACGAGCAGTACTTC	CASSLAGQSYEQYF